Below are 10 T cell receptor beta chains sequenced from a single sample in a study of shared clonotypes between healthy human individuals. Assay used: immunoSEQ multiplex PCR; TCRdb lists only in-frame clones, some missing. The sample carries 550,000 to 750,000 clones, roughly 94% recorded once. Naive CD8 cells lacked CD45RO and underwent positive selection for CCR7, leaving out terminally differentiated effector memory CD45RA+ cells. Specimen: naive CD8+ T cells sorted from blood. These receptors were collected from a young man in good health.

Turning to this clone: Other DNA sequences within the sample encode an identical CDR3. The chain combines TRBV9 with TRBJ2-5; D is unresolved. The germline gives CDR1 SGDLS, CDR2 YYNGEE. This CDR3 contains 13 residues. V lost 4 bases and J lost 1, with 8 bases in between. The CDR3 protein is CASSPPLQETQYF. The CDR3 bases are TGTGCCAGCAGCCCGCCCCTCCAAGAGACCCAGTACTTC.

The chain carries TRBV5-1 and TRBJ1-1; D uncertain. This CDR3 is 17 amino acids long. CDR1 and CDR2 (germline): SGHRS, YFSETQ. V lost 0 bases, J lost 4 bases, and 19 bases lay in between. As DNA, the CDR3 is TGCGCCAGCAGCTTGGAACTGGGTTTGGGTGGTGGCACTGAAGCTTTCTTT. Its translation: CASSLELGLGGGTEAFF.

J is TRBJ2-7 and V is TRBV27; 10 nucleotides align to TRBD2. With V trimmed by 5 bases and J by 5 bases, 9 bases remained unmatched. Per germline, CDR1 MNHEY and CDR2 SMNVEV (reference sequence). The CDR3 spans 15 residues. The CDR3 nucleotides are TGTGCCAGCAGTGTACAGCGGGAGGGTTTGGACGAGCAGTACTTC. Amino acid sequence: CASSVQREGLDEQYF.

The rearrangement uses TRBV4-2 and TRBJ2-1; 8 bases match TRBD2. Germline V gives CDR1 LGHNA, CDR2 YNFKEQ. The CDR3 consists of 19 residues. With 0 bases clipped from V and 7 bases from J, the junction kept 17 bases outside the gene matches. CDR3 bases: TGTGCCAGCAGCCAAGATCCTTCAACGGACGGGAGGGTCGGTAATGAGCAGTTCTTC. It encodes CASSQDPSTDGRVGNEQFF.

The gene calls are TRBV5-4 and TRBJ2-7; D may match TRBD1 or TRBD2 (5 bases each). Deletions cut 4 bases from V and 5 bases from J, with 10 bases between. The CDR3 covers 12 residues. The V gene's germline CDR1 is SGHNT and CDR2 YYREEE (reference sequence). The CDR3 DNA is TGTGCCAGCAGCCGGGACGAGGACGAGCAGTACTTC. As protein: CASSRDEDEQYF.

J is TRBJ2-7 and V is TRBV5-1, with a weak D call TRBD2 (5 bases). The CDR3 contains 14 residues. V was pared by 5 bases and J by 0 bases, with 12 bases between. Germline assignment: CDR1 SGHRS and CDR2 YFSETQ. The CDR3 nucleotides are TGCGCCAGCAGGGCTACCGGGATCTCCTACGAGCAGTACTTC. Encoded protein: CASRATGISYEQYF.

The chain employs TRBV7-3 and TRBJ2-6; D unresolved. Per germline, CDR1 SGHTA and CDR2 FQGTGA. Trimming removed 5 bases at V and 0 bases at J, with 11 bases between. The CDR3 spans 16 residues. The CDR3 DNA reads as TGTGCCAGCAGCCCAGGACCGGTCTCTGGGGCCAACGTCCTGACTTTC. This sequence encodes CASSPGPVSGANVLTF.

This chain connects TRBV2 to TRBJ2-7; 9 bases agree with TRBD1. Unmatched junction bases numbered 4, after V lost 2 bases and J lost 2 bases. From germline, CDR1 is SNHLY and CDR2 FYNNEI. The CDR3 extends over 15 amino acids. The chain's CDR3 is CASSEPRTGAYEQYF. The CDR3 nucleotides read TGTGCCAGCAGTGAACCTCGGACAGGGGCCTACGAGCAGTACTTC. The full variable domain, with the rest looked up from reference TRBV2 and TRBJ2-7, is EPEVTQTPSHQVTQMGQEVILRCVPISNHLYFYWYRQILGQKVEFLVSFYNNEISEKSEIFDDQFSVERPDGSNFTLKIRSTKLEDSAMYFCASSEPRTGAYEQYFGPGTRLTVT.

The chain recombines TRBV10-2 with TRBJ2-7; no definite D call. Per the germline V gene, CDR1 is WSHSY and CDR2 is SAAADI. Between the trimmed V and J ends, which lost 4 bases and 3 bases, there was a span of 10 bases. The CDR3 consists of 13 residues. This chain's CDR3 is CASSGEIHYEQYF. As DNA, the CDR3 is TGCGCCAGCAGTGGAGAAATACACTACGAGCAGTACTTC.

The CDR3 region is CASRSGLAGAGANVLTF. DNA of the CDR3: TGTGCCAGCCGTAGTGGACTAGCGGGAGCCGGGGCCAACGTCCTGACTTTC. The genes are TRBV13 and TRBJ2-6, with TRBD2 matching 13 bases. Unmatched junction bases numbered 8, after V lost 8 bases and J lost 4 bases. Germline V lookup: CDR1 PRHDT, CDR2 FYEKMQ (reference sequence). The CDR3 is made up of 17 amino acids.